Listed here is a single TCR beta chain. Method: immunoSEQ multiplex PCR; TCRdb's copy keeps in-frame clones and lacks some. There are about 96,000 clones in the sample; about 87% occur only once, and roughly 4.2% lies in the top ten. The sample is drawn from a study of blood T cell repertoires in COVID-19. Germline V lookup: CDR1 SQVTM, CDR2 ANQGSEA. Trimming took 8 bases from V and 4 from J, leaving 18 bases between them. CDR3 length equals 14 residues. Sequenced sample: peripheral blood. J is TRBJ2-1 and V is TRBV29-1; D perhaps matches TRBD2 (5 bases). The clonotype comes from a human donor with COVID-19, enrolled during active disease. The donor label of this sample is uncertain. This chain's CDR3 is CSSTVEDRYNEQFF. The CDR3 region has the DNA TGCAGCTCAACGGTGGAGGACCGATACAATGAGCAGTTCTTC.